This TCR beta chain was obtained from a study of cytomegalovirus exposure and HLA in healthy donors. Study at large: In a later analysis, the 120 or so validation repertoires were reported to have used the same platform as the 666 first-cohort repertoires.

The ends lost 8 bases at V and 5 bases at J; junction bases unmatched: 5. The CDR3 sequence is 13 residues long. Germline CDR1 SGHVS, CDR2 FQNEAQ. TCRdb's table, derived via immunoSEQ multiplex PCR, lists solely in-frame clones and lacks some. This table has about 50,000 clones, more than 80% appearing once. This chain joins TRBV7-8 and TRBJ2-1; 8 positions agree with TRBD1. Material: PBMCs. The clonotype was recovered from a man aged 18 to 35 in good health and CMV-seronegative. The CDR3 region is CASRDRKNNEQFF. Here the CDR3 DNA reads TGTGCCAGCCGGGACAGGAAAAACAATGAGCAGTTCTTC.